This T cell receptor beta chain was identified in a study of cytomegalovirus exposure and HLA in healthy donors. Trimming pared 1 base from V and 4 bases from J, leaving 11 bases between. The CDR3 is made up of 15 amino acids. Germline values: CDR1 SGHTA, CDR2 FQGNSA. This clone was counted between two and nine times. Its antigen is not identified. The study, taken as a whole, reports: By a later analysis, the bulk of CMV-associated TCR beta chains appeared HLA-restricted. A later analysis showed TCR association rates differing by HLA locus, peaking at DRB1 and lowest at HLA-C. Cytomegalovirus-associated status was assigned to roughly 160 TCR beta chains.

Amplification used 60 Vbeta primers and 13 Jbeta primers. Produced via immunoSEQ multiplex PCR; TCRdb's table is partial and in-frame only. The sample shows roughly 100,000 clones, more than 60% of them seen only once. The V call is TRBV7-2, the J call TRBJ2-1, with D perhaps TRBD2 (7 bases). The clonotype was recovered from a man aged 35-49 years in good health and CMV-seronegative. The sequencing input was PBMCs. Here the CDR3 reads CASSLDGGAYNEQFF. The CDR3 DNA reads TGTGCCAGCAGCTTAGATGGGGGGGCGTACAATGAGCAGTTCTTC. The whole variable domain, filled in from reference TRBV7-2 and TRBJ2-1, reads GAGVSQSPSNKVTEKGKDVELRCDPISGHTALYWYRQSLGQGLEFLIYFQGNSAPDKSGLPSDRFSAERTGGSVSTLTIQRTQQEDSAVYLCASSLDGGAYNEQFFGPGTRLTVL.